This T cell receptor beta chain was retrieved from a study of early T cells in non-severe SARS-CoV-2 infection. Unique molecular identifiers tagged individual cDNA molecules. MiXCR, applied by TCRdb to the 5' RACE reads, yields one record per CDR3 protein. This table has 60,000 to 65,000 distinct CDR3 sequences, about 9.3% appearing once. General study points: Lookups in VDJdb leaned toward anti-spike CD8 responses and missed private and CD4 specificities.

Germline lookup yields CDR1 SNHLY and CDR2 FYNNEI. V was clipped by 4 bases and J by 2 bases, with 11 bases between them. The CDR3 sequence is 14 residues long. This clonotype showed up just a few times. Its antigen remains unknown. The specimen was whole blood. This sequence originates from an adult who was a healthcare worker with PCR-confirmed SARS-CoV-2 infection or an uninfected control (not recorded which). The V gene is TRBV2, the J gene TRBJ2-5, with a possible D match to TRBD1 (6 bases). Here the CDR3 reads CASSGTVGQETQYF. The CDR3 DNA follows: TGTGCCAGCAGTGGGACAGTGGGGCAAGAGACCCAGTACTTC.